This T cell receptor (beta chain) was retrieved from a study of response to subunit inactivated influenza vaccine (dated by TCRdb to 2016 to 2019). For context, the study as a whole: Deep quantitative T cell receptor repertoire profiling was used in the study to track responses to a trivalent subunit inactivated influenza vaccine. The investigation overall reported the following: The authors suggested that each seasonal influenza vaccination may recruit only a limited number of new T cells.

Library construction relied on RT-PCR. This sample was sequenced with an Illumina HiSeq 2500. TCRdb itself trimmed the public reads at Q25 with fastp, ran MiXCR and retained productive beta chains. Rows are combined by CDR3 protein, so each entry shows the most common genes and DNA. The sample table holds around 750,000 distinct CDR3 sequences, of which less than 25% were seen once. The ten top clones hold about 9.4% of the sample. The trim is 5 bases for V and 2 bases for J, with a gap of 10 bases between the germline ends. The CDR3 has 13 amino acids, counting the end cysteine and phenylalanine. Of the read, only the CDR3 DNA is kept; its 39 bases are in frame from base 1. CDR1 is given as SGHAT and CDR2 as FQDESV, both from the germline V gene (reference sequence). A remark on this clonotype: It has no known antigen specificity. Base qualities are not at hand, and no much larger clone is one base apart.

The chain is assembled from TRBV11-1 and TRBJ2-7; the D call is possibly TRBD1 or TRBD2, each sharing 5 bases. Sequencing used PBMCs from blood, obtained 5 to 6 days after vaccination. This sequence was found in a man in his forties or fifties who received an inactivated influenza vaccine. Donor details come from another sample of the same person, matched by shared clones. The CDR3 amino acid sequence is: CASSRDLPYEQYF. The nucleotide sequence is TGTGCCAGCAGCCGGGACCTACCCTACGAGCAGTACTTC.